This TCR beta chain was found in a study of CD8 T cells in ankylosing spondylitis (dated by TCRdb to 2016 to 2017). Regarding the research as a whole: To find TCR variants linked to disease, the study profiled T cell receptor beta repertoires in ankylosing spondylitis patients and healthy donors. The full study cohort was made up of roughly 25 ankylosing spondylitis patients and more than 90 healthy donors. Samples of peripheral blood were taken, and for ankylosing spondylitis patients, synovial fluid was collected as well. What the research found in general, with its limitations: Some TCR beta motif variants had previously been reported in synovial fluid and blood of reactive arthritis patients, which suggested common disease-initiation mechanisms. The disease-linked clones were reported to be significantly enriched in matched synovial fluid samples from ankylosing spondylitis patients. Blood from ankylosing spondylitis patients appeared to be characterized by a TCR beta motif made up of 8 or 9 highly homologous amino acid variants. In peripheral blood, the disease-linked clones were found at relatively low frequencies and had a CD8+ phenotype.

Sequencing instrument: Illumina HiSeq 2500. Quantitative 5'-RACE with molecular barcodes was used to prepare TCR beta libraries. Per the original workflow: Disease-linked TCR variants were identified with a new computational method built on a probabilistic model of VDJ rearrangement. TCRdb reanalyzed the raw reads on its own, using fastp at Q25 for trimming and MiXCR for clone calling, and kept in-frame beta chains. Every distinct CDR3 protein forms one entry, paired with its most common genes and DNA. In this record, the V and J calls reflect TCRdb's handling and not the investigators' own analysis. The sample table shows about 150,000 distinct CDR3 sequences, and approximately 7.3% are seen once. The ten largest account for roughly 12% of the sample. The table lists this clonotype with many counts. Its antigen remains undetermined. Base qualities are missing; no much larger clone stands one base away.

From the cysteine through the phenylalanine, the CDR3 covers 16 amino acids. Only CDR3 DNA remains: 48 bases, in frame from the first base. Taken from the germline V gene (reference sequence), the CDR1 and CDR2 loops are DFQATT and SNEGSKA. V is cut back by 3 bases and J by 4 bases, with 5 bases in the junction unmatched. Here the chain combines TRBV20-1 and TRBJ2-3; TRBD2 aligns with 15 central bases. The material sequenced was blood, either unsorted or a sorted T cell fraction (not recorded which). The receptor comes from a female donor with ankylosing spondylitis or in good health (not recorded which). The CDR3: CSASSGLAGGPDTQYF. In nucleotides, the sequence is TGCAGTGCTAGTTCCGGACTAGCGGGGGGGCCAGATACGCAGTATTTT.